This is a list of T cell receptor beta chains from one sample in a study of blood T cell repertoires in COVID-19. Data came from immunoSEQ multiplex PCR; TCRdb stores just in-frame clones and leaves some out. Here the sample spans about 250,000 clones, 85% to 90% being singletons. The source material was PBMCs or T cells enriched from blood (not recorded which). These receptors were obtained from a young man who had recovered from COVID-19. CDR3s include the opening cysteine and the closing phenylalanine or tryptophan. D genes are given only for firm matches. Some rows mark clone size as missing; the rest say once, few, many or name a class of expanded clone.

CDR3 | DNA | D | J | size | V
CASSGTSGWGITGELFF | TGTGCCAGCAGCGGGACTAGCGGATGGGGAATCACCGGGGAGCTGTTTTTT | TRBD2 | TRBJ2-2 | - | TRBV9
CASSLDPQTAYNSPLHF | TGTGCCAGCAGCTTAGATCCTCAGACAGCTTATAATTCACCCCTCCACTTT | - | TRBJ1-6 | - | TRBV11-2
CASSGRRVGTSSGNTIYF | TGTGCCAGCAGCGGACGGAGGGTCGGGACCAGCTCTGGAAACACCATATATTTT | - | TRBJ1-3 | - | TRBV7-9
CASRLDRGETQYF | TGTGCCAGCAGATTGGACAGGGGTGAGACCCAGTACTTC | TRBD1 | TRBJ2-5 | - | TRBV6-5
CSGGEGEGSEQYF | TGCAGCGGTGGGGAGGGTGAGGGGAGCGAGCAGTACTTC | TRBD2 | TRBJ2-7 | - | TRBV29-1
CASSGMAANTEAFF | TGTGCCAGCAGCGGTATGGCGGCGAACACTGAAGCTTTCTTT | - | TRBJ1-1 | - | TRBV11-3
CATSSLQGASEAFF | TGTGCCACCAGCAGTTTACAGGGGGCCTCTGAAGCTTTCTTT | TRBD1 | TRBJ1-1 | - | TRBV15
CASSLRQDNQPQHF | TGTGCCAGCAGTCTACGACAGGACAATCAGCCCCAGCATTTT | - | TRBJ1-5 | once | TRBV2
CASGLGTGLNTEAFF | TGTGCTAGTGGTTTGGGGACAGGGCTAAACACTGAAGCTTTCTTT | TRBD1 | TRBJ1-1 | - | TRBV12-5
CASSLFLAGGPIEQYF | TGTGCCAGCAGTTTATTTCTAGCGGGAGGGCCCATCGAGCAGTACTTC | TRBD2 | TRBJ2-7 | - | TRBV27
CASSSAGAAGNQPQHF | TGTGCCAGCAGCTCCGCGGGGGCGGCCGGCAATCAGCCCCAGCATTTT | - | TRBJ1-5 | - | TRBV7-9
CATSRPTGFFYGYTF | TGTGCCACCAGCAGACCAACAGGGTTCTTCTATGGCTACACCTTC | - | TRBJ1-2 | - | TRBV15
CASSLVAGGITDTQYF | TGTGCCAGCAGCTTAGTGGCGGGGGGGATCACAGATACGCAGTATTTT | TRBD2 | TRBJ2-3 | - | TRBV7-6
CASSVLTDANTGELFF | TGCGCCAGCAGCGTATTGACAGACGCGAACACCGGGGAGCTGTTTTTT | - | TRBJ2-2 | - | TRBV5-1
CASRLQRNYGYTF | TGTGCCAGCAGGTTACAGAGAAACTATGGCTACACCTTC | - | TRBJ1-2 | - | TRBV2
CASSESVEGADTQYF | TGTGCCAGCAGTGAATCAGTGGAGGGTGCAGATACGCAGTATTTT | - | TRBJ2-3 | once | TRBV6-1
CASSQSTQGWNEQFF | TGCGCCAGCAGTCAATCGACCCAGGGATGGAATGAGCAGTTCTTC | - | TRBJ2-1 | - | TRBV23-1
CASSFGQGSLSEQFF | TGTGCCAGCAGCTTCGGACAGGGTTCCTTGAGTGAGCAGTTCTTC | TRBD1 | TRBJ2-1 | few | TRBV11-3